This TCR beta chain originates from a study of early T cells in non-severe SARS-CoV-2 infection. Study background: The input, bulk RNA from unsorted whole blood, was sequenced, and chains were unpaired. Study-level results: A preference for anti-spike CD8 responses marked VDJdb matching, which missed private and CD4 specificities.

The germline CDR1 and CDR2 sequences are SGHRS and YFSETQ. The CDR3 runs to 14 residues. Trimming pared 2 bases from V and 0 bases from J, leaving 8 bases between. A note on this clonotype: Its antigen is undetermined.

In the library, individual cDNA molecules carried attached unique molecular identifiers. TCRdb processed the 5' RACE reads anew with MiXCR; each CDR3 protein has one entry. The sample has some 35,000 distinct CDR3 sequences, roughly 5.6% seen once; the top ten hold 25% to 30%. Specimen: whole blood. The TCR comes from an adult who was a healthcare worker with PCR-confirmed SARS-CoV-2 infection or an uninfected control (not recorded which). The chain recombines TRBV5-1 with TRBJ1-1, with a possible D match to TRBD1 (5 bases). This chain's CDR3 is CASSLLTVNTEAFF. CDR3 nucleotide sequence: TGCGCCAGCAGCTTACTGACAGTGAACACTGAAGCTTTCTTT.